The following is a TCR beta chain sequence with its context. Its antigen is currently unknown. The sample originates from a study of T cell responses to AZD1222 COVID-19 vaccine. Whole-study results and caveats: Across spike, vaccine-associated CD4 TCRs were found, dominant at 160-218 and 743-854. A rise in Spike-specific TCR breadth and depth followed two AZD1222 doses. Only 6 or 7 people who got AZD1222 tested seropositive at baseline. It should be noted that donors were predominantly white British and more often female, and clonal diversity was possibly underestimated.

Trimming cost V 5 bases and J 6 bases; bases outside gene matches: 4. CDR3 length: 11 amino acids. Germline CDR1 and CDR2: DFQATT and SNEGSKA (reference sequence). Repertoires were generated with immunoSEQ multiplex PCR, while TCRdb's copy carries only in-frame clones and drops some. Altogether approximately 170,000 clones are present, 80% to 95% being singletons, with the ten largest covering roughly 1.6%. This TCR derives from an adult in good health. This sample comprised peripheral blood, obtained on day 0 of AZD1222 vaccination. The chain combines TRBV20-1 with TRBJ2-7, with 7 bases lining up with TRBD1. DNA for the CDR3: TGCAGTGCTTGGGACAGACTCGAGCAGTACTTC. Translation: CSAWDRLEQYF.